This TCR beta chain was captured by sequencing in a study of cytomegalovirus exposure and HLA in healthy donors. The PCR employed 60 Vbeta primers together with 13 Jbeta primers. Sequencing was performed with immunoSEQ multiplex PCR; in TCRdb, only in-frame clones are kept and a portion is missing. This table has 60,000 to 70,000 clones, around 77% appearing once. This CDR3 comprises 11 residues. V gave up 2 bases and J gave up 14 bases, with 12 bases separating them. Looked up from germline, CDR1 is GTSNPN and CDR2 is SVGIG (reference sequence). The receptor was isolated from a woman between 25 and 40 years old in good health and CMV-seronegative. The sequencing sample was made of PBMCs. The chain recombines TRBV30 with TRBJ1-4; D is unclear. The CDR3 region is CAWSSGIPLFF. The CDR3 nucleotides read TGTGCCTGGAGTTCGGGGATTCCTCTGTTTTTT.